The 22 T cell receptor beta chains reported below all come from one sample, sequenced in a study of CD8 T cells in Susac syndrome. Random hexamers were used to reverse transcribe the RNA input (0.5 to 1 ug). TCRdb re-analysed the immunoSEQ multiplex PCR reads in MiXCR, keeping a single row per CDR3 protein. The table has a few hundred thousand distinct CDR3 sequences, about 90% seen once. Sequenced input: CD4+ T cells from PBMCs. These receptors all come from a human donor with multiple sclerosis.

The CDR3 nucleotides read TGTGCCAGCAGCGGCGGACAGGCCTATGGCTACACCTTC. This translates into CASSGGQAYGYTF. The chain links TRBV9 to TRBJ1-2; TRBD1 agrees at 7 bases. Germline V lookup: CDR1 SGDLS, CDR2 YYNGEE. V lost 3 bases and J lost 4; bases outside the gene matches: 3. The CDR3 sequence is 13 residues long.

The V call is TRBV2, the J call TRBJ1-1; 8 bases line up with TRBD1. The CDR3 consists of 15 residues. The V gene's germline CDR1 is SNHLY and CDR2 FYNNEI. J lost 7 bases, V lost 4 bases, and 11 bases had no gene match. CDR3 protein: CASSVGQGTGGEAFF. CDR3 sequence (DNA): TGTGCCAGCAGTGTTGGACAGGGAACCGGGGGTGAAGCTTTCTTT.

V is TRBV14 and J is TRBJ2-3; TRBD2 matches at 10 bases. CDR3 length: 16 amino acids. V trimming: 2 bases; J trimming: 4 bases; junction bases outside the gene matches: 6. Germline lookup yields CDR1 SGHDN and CDR2 FVKESK. CDR3 residues: CASSQRASGRSDTQYF. DNA of the CDR3: TGTGCCAGCAGCCAAAGAGCTAGCGGGAGATCAGATACGCAGTATTTT.

The chain links TRBV15 to TRBJ2-7, with 9 bases matching TRBD1. Germline V CDR1 and CDR2: LNHNV, YYDKDF (reference sequence). The CDR3 loop spans 15 amino acids. After removal of 3 bases from V and 4 bases from J, the junction contained 7 bases not matched to a gene. The CDR3 reads CATSSSGTGSYEQYF. CDR3 DNA sequence: TGTGCCACCAGCAGCTCCGGGACAGGGAGTTACGAGCAGTACTTC. The full variable domain, completed using reference TRBV15 and TRBJ2-7, is DAMVIQNPRYQVTQFGKPVTLSCSQTLNHNVMYWYQQKSSQAPKLLFHYYDKDFNNEADTPDNFQSRRPNTSFCFLDIRSPGLGDTAMYLCATSSSGTGSYEQYFGPGTRLTVT.

The chain employs TRBV6-2 or TRBV6-3 and TRBJ2-1, with TRBD2 matching over 12 bases. The CDR3 length is 19 residues. Unmatched junction bases numbered 16, after V lost 8 bases and J lost 2 bases. CDR1 MNHEY and CDR2 SVGEGT come from the germline V gene. In DNA, the CDR3 is TGTGCCAGCCGCTATGGCGGGACTAGCGGGTCTTTCCCCTACAATGAGCAGTTCTTC. Amino acid sequence: CASRYGGTSGSFPYNEQFF.

This sequence joins TRBV20-1 and TRBJ2-2; TRBD2 might be the D (6 bases). Germline CDR1 DFQATT, CDR2 SNEGSKA (reference sequence). Deletions cut 5 bases from V and 5 bases from J, with 18 bases between. This CDR3 contains 15 residues. This CDR3 reads CSARSPGLKTGELFF. CDR3 in DNA: TGCAGTGCTCGATCGCCGGGACTCAAGACCGGGGAGCTGTTTTTT.

The chain combines TRBV29-1 with TRBJ2-5; D perhaps matches TRBD2 (6 bases). This CDR3 region has 15 residues. Trimming removed 1 base at V and 5 bases at J, with 17 bases between. Germline CDR1 is SQVTM and CDR2 is ANQGSEA. The CDR3 sequence is CSVEVGWPAGETQYF. The CDR3 region has the DNA TGCAGCGTTGAAGTCGGCTGGCCCGCGGGGGAGACCCAGTACTTC.

This rearrangement joins TRBV29-1 to TRBJ2-5; D is possibly TRBD1 or TRBD2 (5 bases each). This CDR3 has 13 residues. Germline V gives CDR1 SQVTM, CDR2 ANQGSEA. Trimming cost V 4 bases and J 4 bases, with 13 bases left between them. The CDR3 loop reads CSVVSAGGETQYF. DNA for the CDR3: TGCAGCGTTGTAAGCGCTGGGGGAGAGACCCAGTACTTC.

The chain combines TRBV7-2 with TRBJ2-3; 16 bases are shared with TRBD2. The CDR3 length is 17 residues. Germline loops: CDR1 SGHTA, CDR2 FQGNSA. The J segment lost 5 bases and the V segment lost 5 bases, leaving 7 bases of the junction unmatched. The CDR3 region is CASSEGTSGRAIDTQYF. The CDR3 DNA reads as TGTGCCAGCAGCGAAGGGACTAGCGGGAGGGCCATAGATACGCAGTATTTT.

J is TRBJ2-1 and V is TRBV6-5, with TRBD2 matching over 7 bases. V was clipped by 0 bases and J by 9 bases; unmatched bases: 14. The CDR3 extends over 17 amino acids. Looked up from germline, CDR1 is MNHEY and CDR2 is SVGAGI. CDR3 in amino acids: CASSYSMPGLGAAEQFF. The CDR3, as DNA: TGTGCCAGCAGTTACTCGATGCCCGGACTAGGAGCGGCTGAGCAGTTCTTC.

The chain couples TRBV23-1 to TRBJ1-1; no clear D gene. TRBV23-1 is marked as an open reading frame, function uncertain. The germline V and J ends were trimmed by 3 bases and 0 bases, with 23 bases remaining between them. The CDR3 consists of 19 residues. This CDR3 is CASSHAPDAALNLNTEAFF. The CDR3 region has the DNA TGCGCCAGCAGTCACGCCCCCGACGCGGCGTTGAACCTGAACACTGAAGCTTTCTTT.

The chain combines TRBV7-6 with TRBJ1-1, with a tentative D call TRBD1 (5 bases). This CDR3 comprises 17 residues. Germline CDR1 and CDR2: SGHVS and FNYEAQ. Between the trimmed V and J ends, which lost 5 bases and 4 bases, there was a span of 23 bases. This chain's CDR3 is CASSPSIARVGSTEAFF. The CDR3 region has the DNA TGTGCCAGCAGCCCCTCGATCGCCAGGGTCGGAAGCACTGAAGCTTTCTTT.

The rearrangement uses TRBV7-2 and TRBJ2-1, with 8 bases aligning to TRBD2. This CDR3 has 15 amino acids. Germline CDR1 and CDR2: SGHTA and FQGNSA. After removal of 6 bases from V and 7 bases from J, the junction contained 11 bases not matched to a gene. CDR3 sequence reads: CASRRQSGRQNEQFF. In nucleotides, the CDR3 is TGTGCCAGCAGACGCCAAAGCGGGAGACAGAATGAGCAGTTCTTC.

V usage is TRBV5-6 and J usage is TRBJ2-3; TRBD2 might be the D (5 bases). This CDR3 has 16 amino acids. V was cut by 2 bases and J by 4 bases, with 17 bases left in between. The germline V gene encodes CDR1 SGHDT and CDR2 YYEEEE. In DNA, the CDR3 is TGTGCCAGCAGCTTAACCCCTAGTTGGCGGGCAGATACGCAGTATTTT. Amino acids: CASSLTPSWRADTQYF.

The CDR3 bases are TGCAGTGCTAGAGATCGCGCATATACGCAGTATTTT. Residues: CSARDRAYTQYF. The chain carries TRBV20-1 and TRBJ2-3; D remains ambiguous. The germline V and J ends were trimmed by 0 bases and 7 bases, with 8 bases remaining between them. In germline, CDR1 is DFQATT, CDR2 SNEGSKA (reference sequence). This CDR3 region has 12 residues.

This chain connects TRBV5-1 to TRBJ2-6; D gene uncertain. CDR1 SGHRS and CDR2 YFSETQ come from the germline V gene. V was shortened by 6 bases and J by 0 bases, with 19 bases between the two germline ends. This CDR3 spans 18 amino acids. Here the CDR3 reads CASTTSSTKASGANVLTF. CDR3 coding DNA: TGCGCCAGCACCACCTCCAGCACGAAGGCCTCTGGGGCCAACGTCCTGACTTTC.

This CDR3 reads CASSSGLAADTQYF. In nucleotides, the CDR3 is TGTGCCAGCAGTTCCGGACTAGCAGCAGATACGCAGTATTTT. This chain uses TRBV12-3 or TRBV12-4 with TRBJ2-3; 8 bases fit TRBD2. CDR3 length: 14 residues. The V gene end was trimmed by 4 bases and the J gene end by 4 bases; junction bases not matched to a gene: 4.

This clonotype was found once. The genes are TRBV27 and TRBJ2-3; 8 bases map to TRBD1. The CDR3 has 17 residues. Trimming took 6 bases from V and 2 from J; bases not matched to a gene: 13. Germline V CDR1 and CDR2: MNHEY, SMNVEV (reference sequence). The CDR3 nucleotides are TGTGCCAGCAGCCTACTCCCGGACAGGGCCACCACAGATACGCAGTATTTT. Amino acid sequence: CASSLLPDRATTDTQYF.

This chain links TRBV27 with TRBJ2-2; 7 positions agree with TRBD2. The V gene end was trimmed by 7 bases and the J gene end by 6 bases; junction bases not matched to a gene: 11. Looked up from germline, CDR1 is MNHEY and CDR2 is SMNVEV (reference sequence). The CDR3 totals 15 residues. The CDR3 region has the DNA TGTGCCAGCATATCTCGCAGGACTAGTTCCGGGGAGCTGTTTTTT. It yields the protein CASISRRTSSGELFF.

Only one count was recorded for this clonotype. The genes are TRBV5-4 and TRBJ1-1; 7 bases are shared with TRBD1. Germline trimming cut 4 bases from V and 7 bases from J; bases unmatched to any gene: 10. The CDR3 is 14 residues long. CDR1 SGHNT and CDR2 YYREEE come from the germline V gene (reference sequence). CDR3 residues: CASSPDQGVIEAFF. The CDR3 DNA reads TGTGCCAGCAGCCCCGATCAGGGGGTAATTGAAGCTTTCTTT. Full variable domain (missing parts from reference TRBV5-4 and TRBJ1-1): ETGVTQSPTHLIKTRGQQVTLRCSSQSGHNTVSWYQQALGQGPQFIFQYYREEENGRGNFPPRFSGLQFPNYSSELNVNALELDDSALYLCASSPDQGVIEAFFGQGTRLTVV.

In its sample, this clonotype was seen a few times. V and J are TRBV2 and TRBJ2-2; TRBD2 matches 11 bases. CDR1 is SNHLY and CDR2 is FYNNEI in the germline V gene. With 7 bases clipped from V and 8 bases from J, the junction kept 6 bases outside the gene matches. The CDR3 is 14 residues long. The CDR3 sequence: CASKELAGAGELFF. In DNA form, the CDR3 reads TGTGCCAGCAAGGAACTAGCGGGAGCTGGGGAGCTGTTTTTT.

CDR3 sequence: CASSPRQGSSGNEQFF. CDR3 sequence (DNA): TGCGCCAGCAGCCCACGGCAGGGTTCCTCTGGGAATGAGCAGTTCTTC. This rearrangement joins TRBV5-1 to TRBJ2-1; a weak D match, TRBD1 (5 bases). The CDR3 length is 16 residues. Trimming left V 4 bases short and J 7 bases short, with 21 bases between. Germline CDR1 SGHRS, CDR2 YFSETQ.